This TCR beta chain was identified during a study of shared clonotypes between healthy human individuals. Here immunoSEQ multiplex PCR was the method, and the copy in TCRdb shows in-frame clones only, minus some. The sample holds fewer than 850,000 clones, approximately 97% seen once. In the case of this clone: Antigen: not known. Other DNA sequences in the sample encode the same CDR3.

Selected positively for CCR7 and CD45RO-negative, naive CD8 cells excluded terminally differentiated effector memory CD45RA+ cells. Germline V gene data show CDR1 as SGHAT and CDR2 as FQNNGV. Trimming took 1 base from V and 4 from J, leaving 2 bases between them. The CDR3 spans 12 residues. Study outcomes and limitations: Few donors limited the genetic and exposure-history diversity represented.

The chain is built from TRBV11-2 and TRBJ1-5; D uncertain. The source material was naive CD8+ T cells sorted from blood. The TCR originated in a man aged 30 to 45 in good health. The CDR3 region has the DNA TGTGCCAGCAGCTTAGGGAATCAGCCCCAGCATTTT. It translates to CASSLGNQPQHF.